Presented here are 25 T cell receptor beta chains from one specimen sequenced in a study of T cell clonality in common variable immunodeficiency. Study results and limitations: Fewer deletions and N-nucleotide insertions were reportedly seen in common variable immunodeficiency TCR beta sequences.

These receptors' targets are unknown. Assay: immunoSEQ multiplex PCR; the TCRdb copy retains only in-frame clones and omits some. The sample is made up of more than 30,000 clones, none counted only once. The sequencing input was peripheral blood mononuclear cells. The origin of the receptors is a human donor with common variable immunodeficiency.

In this sample, this clone turned up many times. The read ends 3 residues early relative to the CDR3; the germline J gene fills the gap. The chain combines TRBV11-2 with TRBJ2-1, with TRBD1 as a possible D gene (5 bases). This CDR3 is 15 amino acids long. Trimming pared 1 base from V and 2 bases from J, leaving 9 bases between. Germline lookup yields CDR1 SGHAT and CDR2 FQNNGV. The CDR3 region is CASSLGQNTYNEQFF. The part of the CDR3 DNA that was read is TGTGCCAGCAGCTTAGGACAGAACACCTACAATGAG.

A few counts support this clone. The read ends 3 residues shy of where the CDR3 ends; the end is completed using the germline J gene. The chain is built from TRBV20-1 and TRBJ2-3, with TRBD2 matching over 10 bases. Germline loops: CDR1 DFQATT, CDR2 SNEGSKA (reference sequence). Trimming took 3 bases from V and 0 from J; bases not matched to a gene: 3. This CDR3 contains 15 residues. The CDR3 here is CSASTSGVSTDTQYF. Incomplete CDR3 DNA: TGCAGTGCTAGTACTAGCGGGGTGAGCACAGATACG.

As regards this clone: The DNA ends 3 residues before the CDR3 does, and the rest of the CDR3 is filled in from the germline J gene. This rearrangement joins TRBV7-6 to TRBJ2-7, with D maybe TRBD2 (6 bases). With 5 bases removed from V and 3 bases from J, the gap between germline ends came to 17 bases. The CDR3 spans 15 residues. Germline V lookup: CDR1 SGHVS, CDR2 FNYEAQ. The CDR3 sequence is CASSVGGQAGYEQYF. The part of the CDR3 DNA that was read is TGTGCCAGCAGCGTAGGCGGGCAAGCGGGCTACGAG.

In regard to this clone: The read gets to within 3 residues of the CDR3 end, and the germline J gene fills in the rest. V gene TRBV30 combines with J gene TRBJ2-3; the D is unclear. Germline values: CDR1 GTSNPN, CDR2 SVGIG (reference sequence). The CDR3 totals 12 residues. V lost 2 bases and J 5 bases, leaving 8 bases between the germline ends. The CDR3 is CAWSPGVDTQYF. The covered CDR3 bases are TGTGCCTGGAGTCCAGGTGTAGATACG.

This clone was recorded many times. The read halts 3 residues ahead of the CDR3 end, with the missing end drawn from the germline J gene. V and J are TRBV18 and TRBJ1-4; TRBD1 matches at 10 bases. The trim removed 3 bases at V and 8 bases at J, leaving 3 bases unmatched. Per the germline V gene, CDR1 is KGHSH and CDR2 is LQKENI. CDR3 size: 14 residues. The sequenced part of the CDR3 DNA is TGTGCCAGCTCACCGACAGGGGGCCGGGAAAAA. This sequence encodes CASSPTGGREK. The full CDR3 protein reads CASSPTGGREKLFF.

Regarding this clone: The read stops 3 residues short of the end of the CDR3; the missing end is completed from the germline J gene. This chain uses TRBV19 with TRBJ1-3, with D tentatively TRBD1 (5 bases). Germline V lookup: CDR1 LNHDA, CDR2 SQIVND (reference sequence). The CDR3 consists of 16 residues. V was pared by 6 bases and J by 0 bases, with 15 bases between. Incomplete CDR3 DNA: TGTGCCAGTAGATATAATGGGGCTCGCTCTGGAAACACC. The encoded protein is CASRYNGARSGNT. The whole CDR3 region reads CASRYNGARSGNTIYF.

The CDR3 protein is CAWSTIEDSYEQYF. Partial CDR3 DNA: TGTGCCTGGTCCACTATCGAAGACAGCTACGAG. The V call is TRBV30, the J call TRBJ2-7, with D perhaps matching TRBD1 (5 bases). The read falls 3 residues short of the CDR3 end, and the missing part is taken from the germline J gene. Between the trimmed V and J ends, which lost 5 bases and 3 bases, there was a span of 17 bases. CDR3 length: 14 residues. The germline gives CDR1 GTSNPN, CDR2 SVGIG (reference sequence).

This clone has ten or more counts. The CDR3 end is not reached by the read, which stops 3 residues before it; the germline J gene fills it in. V usage is TRBV9 and J usage is TRBJ2-5, with TRBD2 as a possible D gene (5 bases). Germline V gives CDR1 SGDLS, CDR2 YYNGEE. Trimming took off 4 bases at V and 7 bases at J, with 17 bases between the two ends. The CDR3 totals 14 residues. The sequenced CDR3 bases are TGTGCCAGCAGCACCGACCGTTCTCGGGGGACC. Its protein product is CASSTDRSRGT. The complete CDR3 reads CASSTDRSRGTQYF.

This clone was detected many times. The CDR3 extends 3 residues past the end of the read, so its final part is completed from the germline J gene. The chain combines TRBV29-1 with TRBJ2-7; no definite D call. Germline V gives CDR1 SQVTM, CDR2 ANQGSEA. The CDR3 covers 11 residues. V was clipped by 5 bases and J by 0 bases, with 5 bases between them. CDR3 DNA (partial): TGCAGCGTTCGGGTCTCCTACGAG. As protein: CSVRVSYE. The full CDR3 is CSVRVSYEQYF.

A few counts support this clone. Read sequence stops 3 residues before the CDR3 end, and the germline J gene provides the missing end. V usage is TRBV5-1 and J usage is TRBJ2-1, with TRBD1 matching over 10 bases. CDR1 is SGHRS, CDR2 YFSETQ, per germline. CDR3 length: 14 amino acids. The V and J ends lost 1 base and 8 bases, in that order; junction bases with no gene match: 3. CDR3 region: CASSLLGQGHEQFF. The CDR3 DNA, read in part, is TGCGCCAGCAGCTTGTTGGGACAGGGGCATGAG.

This clone showed up just a few times. The read gets to within 3 residues of the CDR3 end, and the germline J gene fills in the rest. The chain combines TRBV5-1 with TRBJ2-1, with a possible D match to TRBD2 (7 bases). The germline gives CDR1 SGHRS, CDR2 YFSETQ. V lost 0 bases, J lost 2 bases, and 12 bases lay in between. The CDR3 spans 16 residues. The CDR3: CASSLGSGDTYNEQFF. The part of the CDR3 DNA that was read is TGCGCCAGCAGCTTGGGCAGCGGGGACACCTACAATGAG.

This clone showed up just a few times. Coverage ceases 3 residues before the CDR3 finishes, and the germline J gene fills in the end. V gene TRBV30 combines with J gene TRBJ1-4; D is perhaps TRBD1 (5 bases). The CDR3 covers 15 residues. The germline CDR1 and CDR2 sequences are GTSNPN and SVGIG (reference sequence). Trimming pared 0 bases from V and 8 bases from J, leaving 16 bases between. CDR3 DNA, as far as it was read: TGTGCCTGGAGTGTGGGGCCGGAAGGGCGCGAAAAA. Translated, it gives CAWSVGPEGREK. From start to end, the CDR3 is CAWSVGPEGREKLFF.

About this clone: The CDR3 end lies 3 residues beyond the end of the read and is filled in from the germline J gene. V gene TRBV7-9 combines with J gene TRBJ2-7; weak D call: TRBD1 (6 bases). The length of the CDR3 is 14 residues. Trimming shortened V by 2 bases and J by 2 bases, and 10 bases separated the two germline ends. In germline, CDR1 is SEHNR, CDR2 FQNEAQ (reference sequence). CDR3 loop: CASSLLGDTYEQYF. The DNA read from the CDR3 is TGTGCCAGCAGCTTATTAGGGGACACCTACGAG.

This clone was counted between two and nine times. The read is 3 residues too short to cover the CDR3 end, so that end is filled in from the germline J gene. The rearrangement links TRBV2 to TRBJ2-1; 11 positions match TRBD2. The trim removed 3 bases at V and 5 bases at J, leaving 9 bases unmatched. This CDR3 is 17 amino acids long. Germline V gene data show CDR1 as SNHLY and CDR2 as FYNNEI. The part of the CDR3 DNA that was read is TGTGCCAGCAGTGATTTTAGCGGGGGGGTAGTGAACAATGAG. Translation: CASSDFSGGVVNNE. The complete CDR3 protein is CASSDFSGGVVNNEQFF.

Comments on this clone: The CDR3 end falls 3 residues outside the read, so it is completed with the germline J gene. This rearrangement joins TRBV19 to TRBJ2-5, with D perhaps matching TRBD1 or TRBD2 (6 bases each). The V and J ends lost 1 base and 3 bases respectively, with 18 bases between them. This CDR3 has 17 residues. CDR1 and CDR2 (germline): LNHDA, SQIVND (reference sequence). The covered CDR3 bases are TGTGCCAGTAGTATAGGGAGGGGCAGGGGTACAAAAGAGACC. This encodes CASSIGRGRGTKET. The CDR3 reads in full as CASSIGRGRGTKETQYF. The full variable domain, its missing parts supplied by reference TRBV19 and TRBJ2-5, is DGGITQSPKYLFRKEGQNVTLSCEQNLNHDAMYWYRQDPGQGLRLIYYSQIVNDFQKGDIAEGYSVSREKKESFPLTVTSAQKNPTAFYLCASSIGRGRGTKETQYFGPGTRLLVL.

A remark on this clone: The CDR3 end lies 3 residues beyond the end of the read and is filled in from the germline J gene. V and J are TRBV2 and TRBJ1-5; D gene ambiguous. CDR3 size: 16 residues. From germline, CDR1 is SNHLY and CDR2 FYNNEI. The ends were cut back, 5 bases at V and 0 bases at J, with 14 bases in the middle. The part of the CDR3 DNA that was read is TGTGCCAGCAGTCCGGCGGGCTTACATAGCAATCAGCCC. Protein product: CASSPAGLHSNQP. The complete CDR3 reads CASSPAGLHSNQPQHF.

This clone was seen a few times. The sequenced CDR3 bases are TGTGCCAGCAGCTGGGGGACAGGGAACACCGGGGAG. Translation gives CASSWGTGNTGE. The entire CDR3 is CASSWGTGNTGELFF. The chain carries TRBV7-9 and TRBJ2-2, with 8 bases that match TRBD1. The read halts 3 residues ahead of the CDR3 end, with the missing end drawn from the germline J gene. The junction had 2 bases not matched to a gene; V was cut back by 4 bases and J by 1 base. In germline, CDR1 is SEHNR, CDR2 FQNEAQ (reference sequence). The CDR3 contains 15 residues.

This clone was seen more than once but under ten times. Coverage ceases 3 residues before the CDR3 finishes, and the germline J gene fills in the end. The genes are TRBV7-2 and TRBJ1-2, with D tentatively TRBD1 (6 bases). Germline loops: CDR1 SGHTA, CDR2 FQGNSA. V dropped 1 base and J dropped 4 bases, with 13 bases sitting between them. There are 15 residues in the CDR3. The CDR3 reads CASSLVQGTPYGYTF. CDR3 bases read: TGTGCCAGCAGCTTAGTGCAGGGGACCCCCTATGGC.

Notes on this clone: The read terminates 3 residues ahead of where the CDR3 ends, so the germline J gene completes it. This chain connects TRBV30 to TRBJ1-3; D unclear. Germline-derived CDR1 and CDR2 are GTSNPN and SVGIG (reference sequence). The CDR3 has 13 residues. V shed 0 bases and J shed 9 bases, with 12 bases lying between them. CDR3 protein: CAWSVSAAGTIYF. Incomplete CDR3 DNA: TGTGCCTGGAGTGTATCCGCGGCCGGCACC.

There are many counts of this clone. The CDR3 region is CASSRTSGGPSTDTQYF. Incomplete CDR3 DNA: TGTGCCAGCAGTCGGACTAGCGGGGGGCCAAGCACAGATACG. The chain is built from TRBV6-2 or TRBV6-3 and TRBJ2-3; 14 bases line up with TRBD2. The read ends 3 residues shy of where the CDR3 ends; the end is completed using the germline J gene. Germline CDR1 and CDR2: MNHEY and SVGEGT. V shed 5 bases, J shed 0 bases, and the junction held 4 bases outside the gene matches. CDR3 length equals 17 residues.

This clone was counted at least ten times. Compared with germline, one end of the junction differs, possibly owing to a read error. The CDR3 end falls 3 residues outside the read, so it is completed with the germline J gene. The chain couples TRBV4-2 to TRBJ2-1; TRBD2 matches 8 bases. This CDR3 has 16 residues. CDR1 and CDR2 from the germline V gene are LGHNA and YNFKEQ. CDR3 DNA (partial): TGCGCCAGCAGCCATGGACTAGCCGCCCCATACAATGAG. Protein product: CASSHGLAAPYNE. Given in full, the CDR3 is CASSHGLAAPYNEQFF.

As for this clone: The CDR3 extends 3 residues past the end of the read, so its final part is completed from the germline J gene. This chain connects TRBV19 to TRBJ1-5, with 12 bases aligning to TRBD1. CDR1 is LNHDA, CDR2 SQIVND, per germline (reference sequence). Germline trimming cut 7 bases from V and 6 bases from J; bases unmatched to any gene: 13. This CDR3 has 17 amino acids. The part of the CDR3 DNA that was read is TGTGCCAGTACCGATGGAATAGGGACAGGGGGCTCTCAGCCC. This gives the protein CASTDGIGTGGSQP. The full CDR3 sequence reads CASTDGIGTGGSQPQHF. Full variable domain (missing parts from reference TRBV19 and TRBJ1-5): DGGITQSPKYLFRKEGQNVTLSCEQNLNHDAMYWYRQDPGQGLRLIYYSQIVNDFQKGDIAEGYSVSREKKESFPLTVTSAQKNPTAFYLCASTDGIGTGGSQPQHFGDGTRLSIL.

Note on this clone: The read is 3 residues too short to cover the CDR3 end, so that end is filled in from the germline J gene. The chain links TRBV5-1 to TRBJ2-7; TRBD2 aligns across 7 bases. Per the germline V gene, CDR1 is SGHRS and CDR2 is YFSETQ. V trimming: 2 bases; J trimming: 0 bases; junction bases outside the gene matches: 8. The CDR3 has 16 residues. The CDR3 region is CASSFYGLADSYEQYF. CDR3 bases read: TGCGCCAGCAGCTTTTACGGGCTAGCGGACTCCTACGAG.

This clone has just a few counts. The sequenced fragment ends 3 residues before the CDR3 boundary, so the rest is inferred from the germline J gene. The chain is built from TRBV19 and TRBJ1-2, with D possibly being TRBD1 (6 bases). The CDR3 contains 15 residues. V lost 3 bases, J lost 3 bases, and 14 bases lay in between. CDR1 and CDR2 (germline): LNHDA, SQIVND (reference sequence). Incomplete CDR3 DNA: TGTGCCAGTAGTATCGTAGGGGGGGCCTACTATGGC. This encodes CASSIVGGAYYG. Given in full, the CDR3 is CASSIVGGAYYGYTF.

As for this clone: The read terminates 3 residues before the CDR3 end, so the remaining end is supplied by the germline J gene. The chain joins TRBV7-7 to TRBJ2-6; D ambiguous. This CDR3 has 16 residues. The V gene's germline CDR1 is SSHAT and CDR2 FNYEAQ (reference sequence). V dropped 1 base and J dropped 0 bases, with 7 bases sitting between them. The CDR3 here is CASSLGALSGANVLTF. The sequenced CDR3 bases are TGTGCCAGCAGCTTAGGGGCCCTCTCTGGGGCCAACGTC.